A single sample is the source of the 23 T cell receptor beta chains below, sequenced in a study of metastatic and nonmetastatic thyroid tumors. With MiXCR, TCRdb called clones anew from the PCR reads. Of approximately 7,000 clones detected, about two fifths appear once; the ten largest clones hold roughly 40%. No patient had received any treatment before thyroid surgery. Sequenced: tumor tissue. These receptor sequences come from a female donor with papillary thyroid cancer or a benign thyroid nodule (not recorded which). Some clones in this sample may be carry-over from other donors' samples.

The genes are TRBV3-1 and TRBJ2-5, with TRBD1 matching over 8 bases. CDR3 length: 14 amino acids. J was trimmed by 5 bases and V by 4 bases; bases with no gene match: 6. Germline CDR1 LGHDT, CDR2 YNNKEL (reference sequence). This CDR3 is CASSRGQGTETQYF. In DNA form, the CDR3 reads TGTGCCAGCAGCCGTGGACAGGGAACCGAGACCCAGTACTTC.

This clone was counted a few times. This chain's CDR3 is CASVQDGTSGNTIYF. For the CDR3, the DNA is TGTGCCAGCGTACAGGATGGGACCTCTGGAAACACCATATATTTT. This rearrangement joins TRBV6-1 to TRBJ1-3, with D possibly being TRBD1 (5 bases). CDR1 MNHNS and CDR2 SASEGT come from the germline V gene. CDR3 size: 15 residues. V was cut by 8 bases and J by 0 bases, with 14 bases left in between.

V gene TRBV20-1 combines with J gene TRBJ2-5; TRBD2 might be the D (6 bases). CDR1 and CDR2 (germline): DFQATT, SNEGSKA (reference sequence). There are 15 residues in the CDR3. The V end lost 0 bases, the J end lost 5 bases, and 16 bases lay between the germline ends. CDR3 bases: TGCAGTGCTAGAGAGTCGGAGGGAATAGCGGAGACCCAGTACTTC. It yields the protein CSARESEGIAETQYF.

Ten or more counts support this clone. This sequence joins TRBV29-1 and TRBJ1-5; D not resolved. In germline, CDR1 is SQVTM, CDR2 ANQGSEA. The germline V and J ends were trimmed by 5 bases and 3 bases, with 8 bases remaining between them. The CDR3 spans 12 residues. In DNA form, the CDR3 reads TGCAGCGTTACAGCGAACAATCAGCCCCAGCATTTT. Amino acid sequence: CSVTANNQPQHF. Supplemented by reference TRBV29-1 and TRBJ1-5, the full variable domain reads SAVISQKPSRDICQRGTSLTIQCQVDSQVTMMFWYRQQPGQSLTLIATANQGSEATYESGFVIDKFPISRPNLTFSTLTVSNMSPEDSSIYLCSVTANNQPQHFGDGTRLSIL.

This clone has a handful of counts. The gene calls are TRBV12-3 or TRBV12-4 and TRBJ1-4; D uncertain. CDR3 length: 13 residues. Trimming took off 3 bases at V and 7 bases at J, with 9 bases between the two ends. In DNA form, the CDR3 reads TGTGCCAGCAGTTTCATTGGTTCTGAAAAACTGTTTTTT. Its translation is CASSFIGSEKLFF.

The chain is built from TRBV15 and TRBJ2-1, with D perhaps matching TRBD2 (6 bases). The CDR3 has 14 amino acids. V was trimmed by 6 bases and J by 6 bases, leaving 15 bases between them. Germline V gene lookup returns CDR1 LNHNV and CDR2 YYDKDF (reference sequence). The CDR3 is CATRGVSGSNEQFF. The CDR3 DNA sequence: TGTGCCACCAGGGGGGTTAGCGGTAGCAATGAGCAGTTCTTC.

This clone was counted at least ten times. This specimen includes other DNA sequences encoding the same CDR3. The CDR3 loop reads CSARDPRGNRAPTDTQYF. For the CDR3, the DNA is TGCAGTGCTAGAGATCCTCGGGGAAACAGGGCGCCCACAGATACGCAGTATTTT. V is TRBV20-1 and J is TRBJ2-3; D possibly corresponds to TRBD1 (6 bases). This CDR3 comprises 18 residues. Germline V lookup: CDR1 DFQATT, CDR2 SNEGSKA (reference sequence). Trimming stripped 0 bases from V and 2 bases from J, with 21 bases between.

CDR3: CASGLGEGSYEQYF. As DNA, the CDR3 is TGTGCCAGCGGCCTGGGAGAGGGATCTTACGAGCAGTACTTC. The rearrangement links TRBV9 to TRBJ2-7; possible D gene TRBD2, 5 bases. Looked up from germline, CDR1 is SGDLS and CDR2 is YYNGEE. This CDR3 is 14 amino acids long. Trimming removed 7 bases at V and 4 bases at J, with 18 bases between.

The CDR3 here is CASSFSSGGNTGELFF. DNA of the CDR3: TGCGCCAGCAGCTTTTCTAGCGGAGGTAACACCGGGGAGCTGTTTTTT. The V gene is TRBV4-1, the J gene TRBJ2-2; TRBD2 matches 7 bases. V lost 5 bases and J lost 2; bases outside the gene matches: 8. The CDR3 consists of 16 residues. Germline values: CDR1 MGHRA, CDR2 YSYEKL.

The genes are TRBV30 and TRBJ1-4; 11 bases map to TRBD1. J was trimmed by 8 bases and V by 5 bases; bases with no gene match: 4. The CDR3 has 13 residues. CDR1 and CDR2 from the germline V gene are GTSNPN and SVGIG (reference sequence). Here the CDR3 DNA reads TGTGCCTGGGACCGGGACAGGGGGGAAAAACTGTTTTTT. As protein: CAWDRDRGEKLFF.

The chain couples TRBV6-5 to TRBJ2-2; D may be TRBD1 or TRBD2 (5 bases each). CDR1 and CDR2 (germline): MNHEY, SVGAGI. This CDR3 region has 17 residues. Trimming cost V 2 bases and J 7 bases, with 20 bases left between them. CDR3 sequence reads: CASSYRGVLGTVGELFF. In DNA form, the CDR3 reads TGTGCCAGCAGTTACCGCGGTGTGCTGGGGACGGTCGGGGAGCTGTTTTTT.

The table lists this clone with many counts. The chain recombines TRBV6-2 or TRBV6-3 with TRBJ2-7; TRBD2 agrees at 9 bases. The CDR3 is 15 residues long. J was trimmed by 4 bases and V by 4 bases; bases with no gene match: 8. The germline CDR1 and CDR2 sequences are MNHEY and SVGEGT. CDR3 residues: CASSLASGNFYEQYF. The CDR3 coding sequence is TGTGCCAGCAGTTTAGCTAGCGGGAACTTTTACGAGCAGTACTTC.

This clone showed up many times. The chain joins TRBV5-1 to TRBJ2-1; 8 bases line up with TRBD2. This CDR3 has 13 residues. The germline gives CDR1 SGHRS, CDR2 YFSETQ. CDR3 bases: TGCGCTAGTAGCGGGGACGCTTACAATGAGCAGTTCTTC. Protein sequence: CASSGDAYNEQFF.

The rearrangement uses TRBV10-2 and TRBJ2-2; the match to TRBD1 covers 9 bases. This CDR3 contains 15 residues. From germline, CDR1 is WSHSY and CDR2 SAAADI. V shed 6 bases and J 3 bases; nucleotides not matched to a gene: 5. CDR3 loop: CASSLWTGDTGELFF. CDR3 bases: TGCGCCAGCAGCCTCTGGACAGGGGACACCGGGGAGCTGTTTTTT.

V gene TRBV11-2 combines with J gene TRBJ2-7; TRBD1 matches at 8 bases. This CDR3 comprises 14 residues. Germline values: CDR1 SGHAT, CDR2 FQNNGV. V lost 3 bases, J lost 7 bases, and 8 bases stayed unmatched. CDR3 nucleotide sequence: TGTGCCAGCAGCTTTGTATCAGGGGGCGAAGAGCAGTACTTC. Its translation is CASSFVSGGEEQYF.

V and J are TRBV2 and TRBJ2-7; D not certain. The germline CDR1 and CDR2 sequences are SNHLY and FYNNEI. V was clipped by 2 bases and J by 5 bases, with 19 bases between them. The CDR3 is 16 residues long. In nucleotides, the CDR3 is TGTGCCAGCAGTGAATCGGTAACGGTCAAATGGGACGAGCAGTACTTC. This sequence encodes CASSESVTVKWDEQYF. The full variable domain, its missing parts supplied by reference TRBV2 and TRBJ2-7, is EPEVTQTPSHQVTQMGQEVILRCVPISNHLYFYWYRQILGQKVEFLVSFYNNEISEKSEIFDDQFSVERPDGSNFTLKIRSTKLEDSAMYFCASSESVTVKWDEQYFGPGTRLTVT.

This clone is medium-sized (0.01 to 0.1%) in the sample. The J gene is TRBJ1-5, the V gene TRBV19; D unclear. Germline CDR1 and CDR2: LNHDA and SQIVND (reference sequence). Deletions cut 7 bases from V and 5 bases from J, with 18 bases between. CDR3 length: 15 amino acids. CDR3 sequence reads: CASTQKDGSYQPQHF. The CDR3 coding sequence is TGTGCCAGTACCCAAAAAGACGGTTCTTATCAGCCCCAGCATTTT.

This chain connects TRBV28 to TRBJ2-7; 9 positions agree with TRBD2. The CDR3 extends over 15 amino acids. V shed 7 bases, J shed 2 bases, and the junction held 9 bases outside the gene matches. Germline lookup yields CDR1 MDHEN and CDR2 SYDVKM. The CDR3 region is CASILSGSGPYEQYF. The CDR3 bases are TGTGCCAGCATTCTTAGCGGGAGTGGCCCCTACGAGCAGTACTTC.

This clone is medium-sized within its sample. V usage is TRBV6-7 and J usage is TRBJ2-7; 8 positions agree with TRBD1. TRBV6-7 is sorted into the ORF group, with uncertain function. The CDR3 runs 14 residues. Trimming at V came to 5 bases and at J to 3 bases, leaving 6 bases not matched to a gene. The CDR3 sequence is CASSNRDRLYEQYF. The CDR3 nucleotides are TGTGCCAGCAGTAACCGGGACAGGCTCTACGAGCAGTACTTC.

The genes are TRBV20-1 and TRBJ2-7; 11 bases are shared with TRBD2. This CDR3 region has 13 residues. Germline V gene lookup returns CDR1 DFQATT and CDR2 SNEGSKA (reference sequence). The trim removed 3 bases at V and 10 bases at J, leaving 8 bases unmatched. This CDR3 is CSASTSGSDQQYF. CDR3 sequence (DNA): TGCAGTGCTAGCACTAGCGGGAGTGATCAACAGTACTTC.

V usage is TRBV28 and J usage is TRBJ1-6; the D gene is possibly TRBD1 (5 bases). The CDR3 runs 15 residues. Germline V gives CDR1 MDHEN, CDR2 SYDVKM. The germline V and J ends were trimmed by 6 bases and 7 bases, with 16 bases remaining between them. The CDR3 reads CASSWVGPANSPLHF. CDR3 DNA sequence: TGTGCCAGCAGCTGGGTGGGACCCGCGAATTCACCCCTCCACTTT. Variable domain in full (rest from reference TRBV28 and TRBJ1-6): DVKVTQSSRYLVKRTGEKVFLECVQDMDHENMFWYRQDPGLGLRLIYFSYDVKMKEKGDIPEGYSVSREKKERFSLILESASTNQTSMYLCASSWVGPANSPLHFGNGTRLTVT.

The rearrangement uses TRBV7-9 and TRBJ2-5; 8 positions agree with TRBD2. CDR1 is SEHNR, CDR2 FQNEAQ, per germline (reference sequence). J lost 2 bases, V lost 6 bases, and 8 bases had no gene match. The CDR3 consists of 15 residues. The CDR3 sequence is CASRGPGGEQETQYF. CDR3 coding DNA: TGTGCCAGCAGGGGCCCGGGAGGGGAACAAGAGACCCAGTACTTC.

Concerning this clone itself: Germline and junction disagree at one end, which may indicate a read error. V and J are TRBV12-3 or TRBV12-4 and TRBJ2-6; D remains ambiguous. The CDR3 runs to 15 residues. The CDR3, as DNA: TGTGTCAGCAGGTCTGCAGGCTCTTGGGCCAACGTCCTGACTTTC. Translating gives CVSRSAGSWANVLTF.